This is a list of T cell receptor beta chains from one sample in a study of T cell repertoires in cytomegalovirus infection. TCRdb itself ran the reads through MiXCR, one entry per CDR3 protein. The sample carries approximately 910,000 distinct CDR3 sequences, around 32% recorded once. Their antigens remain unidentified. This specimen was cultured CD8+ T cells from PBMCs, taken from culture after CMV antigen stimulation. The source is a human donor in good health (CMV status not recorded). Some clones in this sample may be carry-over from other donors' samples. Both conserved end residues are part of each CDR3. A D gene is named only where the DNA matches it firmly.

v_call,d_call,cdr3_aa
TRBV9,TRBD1,CASSVVGTGIFYEQFF
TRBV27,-,CASSLKRWSGDTQYF
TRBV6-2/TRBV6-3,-,CAVGVPSTDTQYF
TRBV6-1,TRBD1,CASSDPRTGGSFGELFF
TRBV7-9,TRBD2,CASSRGGAYQETQYF
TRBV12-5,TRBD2,CASGFILGTSVSTDTQYF
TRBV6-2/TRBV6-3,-,CASSYLQNQPQHF
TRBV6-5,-,CASRGGAVAYEQYF
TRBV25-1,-,CANSVGVYTEAFF
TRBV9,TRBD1,CASSVLDRGWYNEQFF
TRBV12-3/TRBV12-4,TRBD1,CASSLGTDYNEQFF
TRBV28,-,CASSLLWGNQPQHF
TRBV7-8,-,CASSLFGGALEETQYF
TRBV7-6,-,CASSIQNEQFF
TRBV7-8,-,CATLGGVDEQYF
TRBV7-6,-,CASSLEGPRSYNEQFF
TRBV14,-,CASRQEPWASSYEQYF
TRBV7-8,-,CASSFPLVGTSSYNEQFF
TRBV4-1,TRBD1,CASSQATGESSYNEQFF
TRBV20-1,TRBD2,CSARARTSGGRLETQYF
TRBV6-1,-,CASSERVGQPDYGYTF
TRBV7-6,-,CASSLETWQGQYF
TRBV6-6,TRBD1,CASSYSFGEGAYQPQHF
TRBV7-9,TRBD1,CASSFGTGEFYTF
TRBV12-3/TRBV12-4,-,CASSLTETQYF
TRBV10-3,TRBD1,CATGTGSYNEQFF
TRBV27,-,CASGRNTGELFF
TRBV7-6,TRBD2,CASSSLAVSYNEQFF
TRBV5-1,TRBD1,CASSPGGRSSYEQYF
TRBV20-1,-,CKAGTDTQYF
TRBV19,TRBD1,CASSVRDRALEFFF
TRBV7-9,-,CASSLAGSRAHEQYF
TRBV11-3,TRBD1,CASSLVDRGNEQFF
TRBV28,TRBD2,CASRPGTIYEQYF
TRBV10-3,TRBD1,CATWAGTGESYEQYF
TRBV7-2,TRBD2,CASSLAGGGPYNEQFF
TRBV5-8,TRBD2,CASRSLAGGPGDTQYF
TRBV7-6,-,CASSSRGVGRSYEQYF
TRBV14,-,CASSPPTGSYGGYTF
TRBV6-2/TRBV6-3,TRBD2,CATRTGTMQFF
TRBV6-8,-,CASSYGGTYGYTF
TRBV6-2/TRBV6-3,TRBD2,CASSYLRSAGELTDTQYF
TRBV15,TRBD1,CATSRGQGLEANYGYTF
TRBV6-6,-,CVSDSGAPYNEQFF
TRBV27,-,CASSTTYRSYGYTF
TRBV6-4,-,CASSDKGRPTDTQYF
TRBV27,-,CASSLSIQVNQPQHF
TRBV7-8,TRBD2,CASSLGRASGAYEQYF
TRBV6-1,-,CATIIAGELFF
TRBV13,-,CASSLDTAEAFF
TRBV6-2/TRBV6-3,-,CASSTLQDTQYF
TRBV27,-,CASRGWGQPQHF
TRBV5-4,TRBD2,CASSSGQRGGWNEQFF
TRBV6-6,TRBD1,CASSYGTVLDGYTF
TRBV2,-,CASSEGKSPLHF